Each of the 5 T cell receptor beta chains below was sequenced from the same sample in a study of cytomegalovirus exposure and HLA in healthy donors (dated by TCRdb to 2016 to 2017). Library method: the immunoSEQ multiplex PCR assay. For the multiplex PCR, a mixture combining 60 forward primers for TCR Vbeta segments and 13 reverse primers for TCR Jbeta segments was used. The table was pulled from immuneACCESS by TCRdb, which kept in-frame rearrangements only. Such tables lose some clones; where checked, under half of the loss comes from unresolved V genes, and the rest has no known cause. This sample is represented by over 150,000 clones; approximately 73% of them were singletons. The ten most abundant clones make up over 1.2% of the sample. The sequenced sample was PBMCs. The source of these receptors is a man aged 50 or older in good health and CMV-seronegative.

The chain couples TRBV5-1 to TRBJ2-2; TRBD1 matches 9 bases. The J segment lost 6 bases and the V segment lost 6 bases, leaving 9 bases of the junction unmatched. The germline gives CDR1 SGHRS, CDR2 YFSETQ. The CDR3 is 15 amino acids. CDR3 region: CASIPPGQGAGELFF. DNA for the CDR3: TGCGCCAGCATCCCACCGGGACAGGGAGCCGGGGAGCTGTTTTTT.

This clone was recorded a few times. J is TRBJ2-7 and V is TRBV7-9; 8 positions match TRBD2. There are 13 residues in the CDR3. V shed 2 bases, J shed 5 bases, and the junction held 2 bases outside the gene matches. The germline CDR1 and CDR2 sequences are SEHNR and FQNEAQ (reference sequence). In nucleotides, the CDR3 is TGTGCCAGCAGCTTAAGGCGGGGGGACGAGCAGTACTTC. This translates into CASSLRRGDEQYF.

The V call is TRBV5-6, the J call TRBJ1-2; 10 positions agree with TRBD1. CDR1 and CDR2 (germline): SGHDT, YYEEEE. This CDR3 has 16 amino acids. The junction had 8 bases not matched to a gene; V was cut back by 4 bases and J by 2 bases. CDR3: CASSLATGGGNYGYTF. DNA of the CDR3: TGTGCCAGCAGCCTGGCGACAGGGGGCGGAAACTATGGCTACACCTTC.

The J gene is TRBJ1-2, the V gene TRBV19, with D unresolved. Trimming took 5 bases from V and 2 from J, leaving 9 bases between them. CDR3 length equals 13 residues. Germline assignment: CDR1 LNHDA and CDR2 SQIVND (reference sequence). CDR3 in amino acids: CASSVQFNYGYTF. The CDR3 DNA reads as TGTGCCAGTAGTGTTCAGTTCAACTATGGCTACACCTTC.

The sample holds a few counts of this clone. The V call is TRBV5-1, the J call TRBJ1-2; perhaps TRBD1 as D (5 bases). With 5 bases removed from V and 6 bases from J, the gap between germline ends came to 14 bases. The germline V gene has CDR1 SGHRS and CDR2 YFSETQ. The CDR3 consists of 13 residues. The CDR3 DNA follows: TGCGCCAGCAGTCAGTCGGGGGACCATGGCTACACCTTC. It translates to CASSQSGDHGYTF.